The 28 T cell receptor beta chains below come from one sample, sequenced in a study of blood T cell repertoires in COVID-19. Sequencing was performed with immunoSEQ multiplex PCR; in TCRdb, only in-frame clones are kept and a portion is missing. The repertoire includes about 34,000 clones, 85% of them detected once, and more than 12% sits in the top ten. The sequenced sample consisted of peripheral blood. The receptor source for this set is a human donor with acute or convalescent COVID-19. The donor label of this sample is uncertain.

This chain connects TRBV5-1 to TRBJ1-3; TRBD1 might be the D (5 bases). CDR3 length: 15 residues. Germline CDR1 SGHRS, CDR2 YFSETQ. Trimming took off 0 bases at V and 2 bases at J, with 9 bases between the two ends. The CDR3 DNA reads TGCGCCAGCAGCTTGGGTCCAGGGACTGGAAACACCATATATTTT. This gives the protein CASSLGPGTGNTIYF.

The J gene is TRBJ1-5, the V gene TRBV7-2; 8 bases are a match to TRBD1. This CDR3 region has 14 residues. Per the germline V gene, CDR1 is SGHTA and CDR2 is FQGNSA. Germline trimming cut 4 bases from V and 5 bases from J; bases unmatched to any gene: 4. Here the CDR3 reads CASSSLQGDQPQHF. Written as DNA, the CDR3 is TGTGCCAGCAGCTCCCTACAGGGGGATCAGCCCCAGCATTTT.

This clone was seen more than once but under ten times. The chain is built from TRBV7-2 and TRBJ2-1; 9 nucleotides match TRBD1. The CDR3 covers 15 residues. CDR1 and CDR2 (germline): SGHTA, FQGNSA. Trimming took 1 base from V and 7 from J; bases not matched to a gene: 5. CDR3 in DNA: TGTGCCAGCAGCTTAGTGGGGACAGGGAGAAATGAGCAGTTCTTC. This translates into CASSLVGTGRNEQFF.

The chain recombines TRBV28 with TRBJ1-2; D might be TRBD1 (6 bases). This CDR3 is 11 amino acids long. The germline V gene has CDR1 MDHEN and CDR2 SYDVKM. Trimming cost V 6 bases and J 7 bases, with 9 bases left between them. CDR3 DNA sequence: TGTGCCAGCAGGTGGACAGTTGGCTACACCTTC. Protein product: CASRWTVGYTF.

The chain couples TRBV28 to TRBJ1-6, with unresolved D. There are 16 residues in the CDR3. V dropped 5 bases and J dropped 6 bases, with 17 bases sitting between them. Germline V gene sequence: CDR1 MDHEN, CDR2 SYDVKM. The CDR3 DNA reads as TGTGCCAGCAGTCCGAATTCGCCCCTATCTAATTCACCCCTCCACTTT. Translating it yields CASSPNSPLSNSPLHF.

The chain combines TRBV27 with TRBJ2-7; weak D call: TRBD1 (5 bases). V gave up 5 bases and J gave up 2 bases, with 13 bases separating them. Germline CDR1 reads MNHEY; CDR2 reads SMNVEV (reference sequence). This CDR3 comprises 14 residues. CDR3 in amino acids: CASSTRQYPYEQYF. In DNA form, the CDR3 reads TGTGCCAGCAGTACCCGACAGTATCCCTACGAGCAGTACTTC.

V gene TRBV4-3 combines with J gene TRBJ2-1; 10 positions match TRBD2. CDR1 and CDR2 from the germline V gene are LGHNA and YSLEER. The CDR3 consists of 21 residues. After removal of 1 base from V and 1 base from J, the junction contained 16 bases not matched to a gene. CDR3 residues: CASSQGEAAGGPNRSYNEQFF. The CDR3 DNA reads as TGCGCCAGCAGCCAAGGGGAGGCAGCGGGAGGGCCCAATCGTTCCTACAATGAGCAGTTCTTC.

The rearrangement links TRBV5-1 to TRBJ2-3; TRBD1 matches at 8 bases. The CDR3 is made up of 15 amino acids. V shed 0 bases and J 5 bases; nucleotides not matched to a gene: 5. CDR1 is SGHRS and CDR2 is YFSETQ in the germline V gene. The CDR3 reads CASSLADRAGDTQYF. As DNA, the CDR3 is TGCGCCAGCAGCTTGGCGGACAGGGCTGGAGATACGCAGTATTTT. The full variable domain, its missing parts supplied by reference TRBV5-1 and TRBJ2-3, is KAGVTQTPRYLIKTRGQQVTLSCSPISGHRSVSWYQQTPGQGLQFLFEYFSETQRNKGNFPGRFSGRQFSNSRSEMNVSTLELGDSALYLCASSLADRAGDTQYFGPGTRLTVL.

The CDR3 region is CSCRGNYGYTF. In nucleotides, the CDR3 is TGCAGCTGCCGAGGTAACTATGGCTACACCTTC. This chain connects TRBV29-1 to TRBJ1-2; no reliable D call. The CDR3 contains 11 residues. V gave up 8 bases and J gave up 1 base, with 8 bases separating them. Per the germline V gene, CDR1 is SQVTM and CDR2 is ANQGSEA.

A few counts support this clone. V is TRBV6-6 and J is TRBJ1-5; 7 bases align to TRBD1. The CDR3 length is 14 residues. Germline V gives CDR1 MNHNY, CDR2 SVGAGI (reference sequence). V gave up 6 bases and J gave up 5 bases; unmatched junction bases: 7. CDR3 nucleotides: TGTGCCAGCAGGCCGGGACAGTCAGATCAGCCCCAGCATTTT. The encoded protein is CASRPGQSDQPQHF.

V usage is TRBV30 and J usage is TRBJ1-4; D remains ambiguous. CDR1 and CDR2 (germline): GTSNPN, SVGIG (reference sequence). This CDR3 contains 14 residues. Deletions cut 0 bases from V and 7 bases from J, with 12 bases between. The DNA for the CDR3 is TGTGCCTGGAGTGTTAAGTCCCTCGGTGAAAAACTGTTTTTT. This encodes CAWSVKSLGEKLFF.

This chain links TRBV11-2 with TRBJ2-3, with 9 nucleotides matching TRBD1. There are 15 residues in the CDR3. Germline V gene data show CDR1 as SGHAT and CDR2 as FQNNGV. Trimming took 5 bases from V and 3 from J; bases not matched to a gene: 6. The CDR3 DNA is TGTGCCAGCAGCCCTGGACAGGGGCTAACAGATACGCAGTATTTT. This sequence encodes CASSPGQGLTDTQYF.

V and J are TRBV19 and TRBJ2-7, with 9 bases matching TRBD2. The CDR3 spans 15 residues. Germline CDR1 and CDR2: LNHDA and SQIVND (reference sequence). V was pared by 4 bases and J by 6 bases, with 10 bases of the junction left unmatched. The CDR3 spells CASSTGGRARGEQYF. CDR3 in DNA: TGTGCCAGTAGTACCGGCGGGAGGGCCCGGGGCGAGCAGTACTTC.

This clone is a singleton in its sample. CDR3 in DNA: TGTGCCAGCAGCCTCCCGCCGGGAAACACTGAAGCTTTCTTT. It encodes CASSLPPGNTEAFF. This chain joins TRBV11-2 and TRBJ1-1, with D unclear. Germline V gene lookup returns CDR1 SGHAT and CDR2 FQNNGV. V was pared by 5 bases and J by 2 bases, with 12 bases between. This CDR3 has 14 residues.

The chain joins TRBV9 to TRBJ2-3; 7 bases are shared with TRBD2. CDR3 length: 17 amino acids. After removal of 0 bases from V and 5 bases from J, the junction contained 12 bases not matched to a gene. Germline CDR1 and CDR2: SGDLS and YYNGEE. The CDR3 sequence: CASSVVDSGSHLDTQYF. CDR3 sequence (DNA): TGTGCCAGCAGCGTAGTAGATAGCGGGTCCCACCTAGATACGCAGTATTTT.

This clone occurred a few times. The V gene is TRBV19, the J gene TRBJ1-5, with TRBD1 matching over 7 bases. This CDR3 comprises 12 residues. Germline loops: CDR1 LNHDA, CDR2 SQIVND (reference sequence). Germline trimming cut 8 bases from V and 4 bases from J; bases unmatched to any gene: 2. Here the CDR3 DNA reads TGTGCCAGTCGGACAGGTAATCAGCCCCAGCATTTT. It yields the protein CASRTGNQPQHF.

The CDR3 loop reads CASRPSSGSYEQYF. CDR3 DNA: TGCGCCAGCCGACCTTCAAGCGGGAGCTACGAGCAGTACTTC. The V call is TRBV5-1, the J call TRBJ2-7; 8 positions agree with TRBD2. This CDR3 is 14 amino acids long. The V segment lost 7 bases and the J segment 3 bases; nucleotides outside the gene matches: 9. Germline V gene sequence: CDR1 SGHRS, CDR2 YFSETQ.

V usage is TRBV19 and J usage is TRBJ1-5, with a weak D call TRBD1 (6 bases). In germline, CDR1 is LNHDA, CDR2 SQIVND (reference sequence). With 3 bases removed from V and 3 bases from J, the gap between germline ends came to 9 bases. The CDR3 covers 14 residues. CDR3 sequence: CASSMDSFNQPQHF. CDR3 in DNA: TGTGCCAGTAGTATGGACAGTTTCAATCAGCCCCAGCATTTT.

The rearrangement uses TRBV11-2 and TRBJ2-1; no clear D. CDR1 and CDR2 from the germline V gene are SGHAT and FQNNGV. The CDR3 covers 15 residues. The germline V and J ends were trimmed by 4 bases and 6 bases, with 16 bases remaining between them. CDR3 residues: CASSSTFESGNEQFF. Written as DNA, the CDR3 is TGTGCCAGCAGCTCCACCTTCGAGAGTGGCAATGAGCAGTTCTTC.

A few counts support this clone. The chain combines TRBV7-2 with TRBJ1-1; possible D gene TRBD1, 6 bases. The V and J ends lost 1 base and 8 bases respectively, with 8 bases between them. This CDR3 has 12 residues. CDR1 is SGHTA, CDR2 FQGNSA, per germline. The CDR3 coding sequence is TGTGCCAGCAGCTTAGGGGGGCCCGAAGCTTTCTTT. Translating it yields CASSLGGPEAFF.

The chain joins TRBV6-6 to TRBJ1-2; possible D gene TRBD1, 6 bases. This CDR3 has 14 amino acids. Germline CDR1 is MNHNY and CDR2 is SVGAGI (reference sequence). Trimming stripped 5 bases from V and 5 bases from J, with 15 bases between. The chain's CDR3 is CASSKQGIGYGYTF. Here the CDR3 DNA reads TGTGCCAGCAGTAAACAGGGTATAGGATATGGCTACACCTTC.

CDR3 loop: CAISLNPPQGGVGEGQYF. CDR3 in DNA: TGTGCCATCAGCCTCAACCCACCACAGGGTGGGGTAGGGGAAGGGCAGTACTTC. V gene TRBV10-3 combines with J gene TRBJ2-7; tentatively, D is TRBD1 (6 bases). This CDR3 is built from 18 residues. Germline V gene sequence: CDR1 ENHRY, CDR2 SYGVKD. Trimming stripped 6 bases from V and 9 bases from J, with 33 bases between.

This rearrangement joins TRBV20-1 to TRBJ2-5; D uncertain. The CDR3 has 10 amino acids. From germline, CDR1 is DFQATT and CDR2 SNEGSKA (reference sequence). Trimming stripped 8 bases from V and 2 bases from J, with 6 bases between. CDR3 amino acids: CSSRQETQYF. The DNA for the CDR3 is TGCAGTTCCAGGCAAGAGACCCAGTACTTC.

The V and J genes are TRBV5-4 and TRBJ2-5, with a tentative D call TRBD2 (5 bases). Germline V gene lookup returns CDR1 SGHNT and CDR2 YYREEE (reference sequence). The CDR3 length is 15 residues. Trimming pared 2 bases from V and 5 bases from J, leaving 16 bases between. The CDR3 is CASSFEAQAGETQYF. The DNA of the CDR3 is TGTGCCAGCAGCTTCGAGGCGCAGGCGGGCGAGACCCAGTACTTC.

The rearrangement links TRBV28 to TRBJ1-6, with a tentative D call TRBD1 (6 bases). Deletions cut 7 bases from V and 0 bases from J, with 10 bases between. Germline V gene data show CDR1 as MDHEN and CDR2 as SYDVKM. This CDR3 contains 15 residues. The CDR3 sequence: CASIGQSSYNSPLHF. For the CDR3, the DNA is TGTGCCAGCATCGGACAGAGCTCCTATAATTCACCCCTCCACTTT.

The CDR3: CASSSPLDRDYAGNTIYF. CDR3 coding DNA: TGTGCCAGCAGTTCCCCCCTGGACAGGGATTACGCTGGAAACACCATATATTTT. The V and J genes are TRBV28 and TRBJ1-3; 8 positions match TRBD1. The length of the CDR3 is 18 residues. CDR1 and CDR2 (germline): MDHEN, SYDVKM. The V gene end was trimmed by 4 bases and the J gene end by 2 bases; junction bases not matched to a gene: 13.

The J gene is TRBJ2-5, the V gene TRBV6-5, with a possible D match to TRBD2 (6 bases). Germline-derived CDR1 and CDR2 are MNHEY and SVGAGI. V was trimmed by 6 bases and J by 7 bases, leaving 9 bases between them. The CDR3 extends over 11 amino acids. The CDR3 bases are TGTGCCAGCAGAGACGGGGGGACCCAGTACTTC. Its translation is CASRDGGTQYF.

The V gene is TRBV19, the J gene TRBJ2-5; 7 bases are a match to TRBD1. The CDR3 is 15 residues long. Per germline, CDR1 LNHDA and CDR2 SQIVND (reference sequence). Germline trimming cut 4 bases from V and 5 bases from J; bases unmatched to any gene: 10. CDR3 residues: CASSTSTGTGETQYF. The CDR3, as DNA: TGTGCCAGTAGTACCTCGACAGGGACGGGCGAGACCCAGTACTTC. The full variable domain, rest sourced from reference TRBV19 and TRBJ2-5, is DGGITQSPKYLFRKEGQNVTLSCEQNLNHDAMYWYRQDPGQGLRLIYYSQIVNDFQKGDIAEGYSVSREKKESFPLTVTSAQKNPTAFYLCASSTSTGTGETQYFGPGTRLLVL.